Presented here are 22 T cell receptor beta chains from one specimen sequenced in a study of blood T cell repertoires in COVID-19. Method: immunoSEQ multiplex PCR; TCRdb's copy keeps in-frame clones and lacks some. In the table there are over 200,000 clones, roughly nine tenths of which are singletons. The sequenced sample consisted of peripheral blood. Every receptor here comes from a man aged 40-49 years with active or convalescent COVID-19.

The V and J genes are TRBV27 and TRBJ2-3, with 15 nucleotides matching TRBD2. V shed 5 bases, J shed 9 bases, and the junction held 6 bases outside the gene matches. The length of the CDR3 is 15 residues. Per germline, CDR1 MNHEY and CDR2 SMNVEV (reference sequence). The CDR3 DNA reads TGTGCCAGCAGTCCTGGACTAGCGGGAGGGCGGACGCAGTATTTT. Residues: CASSPGLAGGRTQYF.

The rearrangement uses TRBV6-5 and TRBJ1-2, with TRBD1 as a possible D gene (6 bases). The CDR3 contains 14 residues. Trimming removed 6 bases at V and 5 bases at J, with 16 bases between. Germline CDR1 MNHEY, CDR2 SVGAGI. CDR3 residues: CASRPHDRSYGYTF. The CDR3 DNA follows: TGTGCCAGCAGACCCCATGACAGGTCTTATGGCTACACCTTC.

The chain has TRBV6-5 and TRBJ1-6; D perhaps matches TRBD1 (5 bases). Germline V lookup: CDR1 MNHEY, CDR2 SVGAGI. The ends were cut back, 6 bases at V and 13 bases at J, with 16 bases in the middle. The CDR3 is 13 residues long. CDR3 nucleotides: TGTGCCAGCAGAGGACACGGCGATTTCCCCCTCCACTTT. The encoded protein is CASRGHGDFPLHF.

The genes are TRBV5-6 and TRBJ2-2; a weak D match, TRBD1 (6 bases). This CDR3 comprises 18 residues. V lost 1 base to trimming and J lost 1 base, with 17 bases between them. Germline-derived CDR1 and CDR2 are SGHDT and YYEEEE. CDR3 region: CASSLWTFYRENTGELFF. CDR3 coding DNA: TGTGCCAGCAGCTTGTGGACGTTTTACAGGGAGAACACCGGGGAGCTGTTTTTT. Using reference TRBV5-6 and TRBJ2-2 for the parts outside the CDR3, the full variable domain is DAGVTQSPTHLIKTRGQQVTLRCSPKSGHDTVSWYQQALGQGPQFIFQYYEEEERQRGNFPDRFSGHQFPNYSSELNVNALLLGDSALYLCASSLWTFYRENTGELFFGEGSRLTVL.

Only a few counts were recorded for this clone. One end of the junction fails to match germline, which may point to a read error. CDR3 loop: CASSYSMQEVIF. Written as DNA, the CDR3 is TGTGCCAGCAGTTACTCGATGCAGGAGGTAATCTTC. The chain couples TRBV6-6 to TRBJ1-2; D gene uncertain. This CDR3 has 12 amino acids. Germline V gene data show CDR1 as MNHNY and CDR2 as SVGAGI (reference sequence).

The chain carries TRBV28 and TRBJ1-4; D is perhaps TRBD1 (6 bases). The CDR3 runs to 16 residues. Germline CDR1 and CDR2: MDHEN and SYDVKM. Trimming removed 5 bases from V and 1 base from J, with 14 bases in between. The CDR3 DNA reads TGTGCCAGCAGTCCACGGGGGGGCGGAACTAATGAAAAACTGTTTTTT. As protein: CASSPRGGGTNEKLFF.

The chain combines TRBV5-4 with TRBJ2-3, with 8 bases lining up with TRBD2. This CDR3 is 15 amino acids long. Germline V gives CDR1 SGHNT, CDR2 YYREEE (reference sequence). After removal of 4 bases from V and 3 bases from J, the junction contained 7 bases not matched to a gene. The CDR3 loop reads CASSRGGPATDTQYF. CDR3 in DNA: TGTGCCAGCAGCCGGGGGGGACCTGCAACAGATACGCAGTATTTT.

This chain connects TRBV7-9 to TRBJ2-7; D is perhaps TRBD2 (5 bases). This CDR3 has 14 amino acids. With 5 bases removed from V and 2 bases from J, the gap between germline ends came to 13 bases. Per the germline V gene, CDR1 is SEHNR and CDR2 is FQNEAQ (reference sequence). The CDR3: CASSTRALPYEQYF. The CDR3 DNA follows: TGTGCCAGCAGCACGAGGGCGCTCCCCTACGAGCAGTACTTC.

V and J are TRBV9 and TRBJ2-3; possibly TRBD1 for D (6 bases). V lost 0 bases and J lost 0, with 17 bases in between. The V gene's germline CDR1 is SGDLS and CDR2 YYNGEE. The CDR3 runs to 18 residues. CDR3 protein: CASSVDLRGQLSTDTQYF. The DNA for the CDR3 is TGTGCCAGCAGCGTAGACTTAAGAGGACAGTTGAGCACAGATACGCAGTATTTT.

The CDR3 coding sequence is TGTGCCAGCAGCGCGGGACAGGGCTATGGCTACACCTTC. Translating it yields CASSAGQGYGYTF. The chain combines TRBV7-9 with TRBJ1-2, with TRBD1 identical over 9 bases. The trim removed 5 bases at V and 4 bases at J, leaving 2 bases unmatched. The CDR3 runs to 13 residues. In germline, CDR1 is SEHNR, CDR2 FQNEAQ (reference sequence).

This clone came up a few times. V usage is TRBV6-5 and J usage is TRBJ1-5, with 8 bases aligning to TRBD1. The trim removed 7 bases at V and 7 bases at J, leaving 12 bases unmatched. Germline CDR1 is MNHEY and CDR2 is SVGAGI. This CDR3 region has 15 residues. CDR3 DNA: TGTGCCAGCACCATCCCGGGACAGGAGGGACAGCCCCAGCATTTT. Translated: CASTIPGQEGQPQHF.

This clone was recorded at least ten times. V usage is TRBV14 and J usage is TRBJ1-3; 7 bases match TRBD1. V was clipped by 4 bases and J by 3 bases; unmatched bases: 6. The CDR3 extends over 15 amino acids. Germline-derived CDR1 and CDR2 are SGHDN and FVKESK. The CDR3 sequence is CASSPTGRGGNTIYF. Here the CDR3 DNA reads TGTGCCAGCAGCCCGACAGGGCGAGGTGGAAACACCATATATTTT. Full variable domain (outside the CDR3, taken from reference TRBV14 and TRBJ1-3): EAGVTQFPSHSVIEKGQTVTLRCDPISGHDNLYWYRRVMGKEIKFLLHFVKESKQDESGMPNNRFLAERTGGTYSTLKVQPAELEDSGVYFCASSPTGRGGNTIYFGEGSWLTVV.

The rearrangement uses TRBV6-5 and TRBJ2-3; 9 bases are shared with TRBD1. The CDR3 spans 14 residues. V lost 4 bases to trimming and J lost 6 bases; unmatched junction nucleotides: 5. Germline V CDR1 and CDR2: MNHEY, SVGAGI. The CDR3 loop is CASSSQGAGDTQYF. DNA of the CDR3: TGTGCCAGCAGTTCACAGGGGGCTGGGGATACGCAGTATTTT.

The rearrangement links TRBV2 to TRBJ2-7, with D possibly TRBD2 on 5 matching bases. The ends were cut back, 1 base at V and 2 bases at J, with 9 bases in the middle. CDR1 is SNHLY and CDR2 is FYNNEI in the germline V gene. The CDR3 is made up of 14 amino acids. CDR3 residues: CASSEGVGAYEQYF. CDR3 sequence (DNA): TGTGCCAGCAGTGAAGGGGTCGGGGCCTACGAGCAGTACTTC.

This sequence joins TRBV5-1 and TRBJ1-1, with 7 bases matching TRBD1. The CDR3 runs 16 residues. Germline V gene data show CDR1 as SGHRS and CDR2 as YFSETQ. V gave up 5 bases and J gave up 3 bases; unmatched junction bases: 13. In DNA, the CDR3 is TGCGCCAGCAGGAACTCGGGGCTTGACAGGGACACTGAAGCTTTCTTT. Protein product: CASRNSGLDRDTEAFF.

This chain uses TRBV28 with TRBJ1-1, with TRBD1 matching over 10 bases. The V and J ends lost 4 bases and 7 bases, in that order; junction bases with no gene match: 3. CDR3 length: 13 amino acids. The V gene's germline CDR1 is MDHEN and CDR2 SYDVKM. The CDR3 protein is CASSSGQGFEAFF. CDR3 coding DNA: TGTGCCAGCAGTTCGGGACAGGGGTTTGAAGCTTTCTTT.

The rearrangement links TRBV3-1 (or the pseudogene TRBV3-2) to TRBJ1-4; 8 bases line up with TRBD1. The CDR3 has 17 residues. Trimming removed 4 bases from V and 4 bases from J; junction bases left unmatched: 11. Germline CDR1 reads LGHDT; CDR2 reads YNNKEL (reference sequence). For the CDR3, the DNA is TGTGCCAGCAGCCCGCCCCCGGGACAGGAGCGTAATGAAAAACTGTTTTTT. It encodes CASSPPPGQERNEKLFF.

This chain uses TRBV10-2 with TRBJ2-1; a possible D gene is TRBD2 (5 bases). Trimming took off 2 bases at V and 0 bases at J, with 8 bases between the two ends. Germline V gene lookup returns CDR1 WSHSY and CDR2 SAAADI. The CDR3 has 15 residues. The CDR3 DNA follows: TGCGCCAGCAGTGAGGTGGGGAGCTCCTACAATGAGCAGTTCTTC. Protein product: CASSEVGSSYNEQFF.

The gene calls are TRBV18 and TRBJ1-1, with 8 bases matching TRBD1. The V and J ends lost 6 bases and 1 base, in that order; junction bases with no gene match: 4. The V gene's germline CDR1 is KGHSH and CDR2 LQKENI. This CDR3 comprises 14 residues. CDR3 residues: CASSSGQGNTEAFF. The CDR3 bases are TGTGCCAGCTCCTCCGGACAGGGGAACACTGAAGCTTTCTTT.

The chain uses TRBV30 and TRBJ2-7; D is possibly TRBD1 (6 bases). The germline CDR1 and CDR2 sequences are GTSNPN and SVGIG (reference sequence). Trimming stripped 4 bases from V and 5 bases from J, with 9 bases between. CDR3 length: 11 amino acids. The CDR3 region is CAWITGNEQYF. DNA for the CDR3: TGTGCCTGGATCACAGGGAACGAGCAGTACTTC.

The chain is built from TRBV11-2 and TRBJ2-5; TRBD2 aligns across 9 bases. The V gene's germline CDR1 is SGHAT and CDR2 FQNNGV. With V trimmed by 0 bases and J by 4 bases, 3 bases remained unmatched. The CDR3 covers 15 residues. Here the CDR3 DNA reads TGTGCCAGCAGCTTAGATGCGGGAGGGGTAGAGACCCAGTACTTC. Its protein is CASSLDAGGVETQYF.

The chain combines TRBV6-1 with TRBJ1-3; 10 bases are a match to TRBD1. CDR3 length equals 17 residues. Germline V gives CDR1 MNHNS, CDR2 SASEGT. Germline trimming cut 3 bases from V and 6 bases from J; bases unmatched to any gene: 11. The CDR3 spells CASSEIPGQGTANTIYF. In DNA, the CDR3 is TGTGCCAGCAGTGAGATTCCGGGACAGGGGACGGCAAACACCATATATTTT.